The clone carrying this T cell receptor (beta chain) was seen just once. What it binds is not known. This entry belongs to a study of T cell responses to AZD1222 COVID-19 vaccine. Study summary: Second-dose intervals of approximately 4 or approximately 12 weeks were pooled. Study findings and constraints: In all cases, repertoires were sampled only after the peak T cell response. Spike-specific TCRs gained breadth and depth after people received two AZD1222 doses. Clonal diversity was possibly underestimated; the donors were predominantly white British and more often female.

Trimming shortened V by 2 bases and J by 0 bases, and 8 bases separated the two germline ends. The CDR3 is 14 residues long. Looked up from germline, CDR1 is SGHVS and CDR2 is FNYEAQ. The table came from immunoSEQ multiplex PCR; TCRdb's copy has only in-frame clones and leaves some out. Among roughly 150,000 clones listed, roughly 90% were seen once. The TCR sequence derives from an adult in good health. The chain links TRBV7-6 to TRBJ2-7; D gene ambiguous. Material: peripheral blood, obtained on day 0 of AZD1222 vaccination. The CDR3 DNA sequence: TGTGCCAGCAGCTTAATAGGGTTCTCCTACGAGCAGTACTTC. It translates to CASSLIGFSYEQYF.